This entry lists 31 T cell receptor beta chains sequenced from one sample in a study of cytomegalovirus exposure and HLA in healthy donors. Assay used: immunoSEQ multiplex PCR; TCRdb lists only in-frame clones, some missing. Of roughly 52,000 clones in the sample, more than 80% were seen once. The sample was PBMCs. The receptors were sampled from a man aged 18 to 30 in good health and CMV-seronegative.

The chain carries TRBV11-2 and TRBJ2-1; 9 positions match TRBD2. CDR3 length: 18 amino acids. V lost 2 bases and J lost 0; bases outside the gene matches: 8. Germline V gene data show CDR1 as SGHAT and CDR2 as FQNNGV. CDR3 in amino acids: CASSLTASGMGSYNEQFF. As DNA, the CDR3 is TGTGCCAGCAGCTTAACGGCTAGCGGGATGGGCTCCTACAATGAGCAGTTCTTC.

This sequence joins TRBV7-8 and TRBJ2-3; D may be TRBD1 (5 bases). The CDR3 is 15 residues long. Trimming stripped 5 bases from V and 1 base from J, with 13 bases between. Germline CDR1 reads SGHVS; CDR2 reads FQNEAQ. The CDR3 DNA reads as TGTGCCAGCAGCCAACCCCCAGGGCGCACAGATACGCAGTATTTT. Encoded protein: CASSQPPGRTDTQYF.

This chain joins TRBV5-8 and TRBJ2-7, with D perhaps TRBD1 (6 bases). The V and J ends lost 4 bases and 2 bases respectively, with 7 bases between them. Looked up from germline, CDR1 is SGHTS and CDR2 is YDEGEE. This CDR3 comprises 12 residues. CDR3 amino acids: CASSRTAYEQYF. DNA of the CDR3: TGTGCCAGCAGCCGGACAGCCTACGAGCAGTACTTC. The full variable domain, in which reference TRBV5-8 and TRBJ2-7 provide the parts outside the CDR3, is EAGVTQSPTHLIKTRGQQATLRCSPISGHTSVYWYQQALGLGLQFLLWYDEGEERNRGNFPPRFSGRQFPNYSSELNVNALELEDSALYLCASSRTAYEQYFGPGTRLTVT.

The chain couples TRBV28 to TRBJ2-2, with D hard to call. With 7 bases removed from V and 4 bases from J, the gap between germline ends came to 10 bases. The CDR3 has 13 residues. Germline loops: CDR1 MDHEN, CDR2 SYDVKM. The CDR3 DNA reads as TGTGCCAGCACCCTTTCCCTCACCGGGGAGCTGTTTTTT. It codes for CASTLSLTGELFF.

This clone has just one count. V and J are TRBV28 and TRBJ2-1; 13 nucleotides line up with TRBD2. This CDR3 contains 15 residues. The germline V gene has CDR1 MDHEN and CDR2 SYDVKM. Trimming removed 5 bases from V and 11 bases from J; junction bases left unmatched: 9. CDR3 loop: CASSLRLAGGHKQFF. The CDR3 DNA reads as TGTGCCAGCAGTCTTCGACTAGCGGGAGGACACAAGCAGTTCTTC.

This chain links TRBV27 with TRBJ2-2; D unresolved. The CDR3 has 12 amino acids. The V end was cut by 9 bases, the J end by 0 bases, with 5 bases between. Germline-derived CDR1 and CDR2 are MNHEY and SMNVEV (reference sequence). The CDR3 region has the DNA TGTGCCAGAACTCCGAACACCGGGGAGCTGTTTTTT. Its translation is CARTPNTGELFF.

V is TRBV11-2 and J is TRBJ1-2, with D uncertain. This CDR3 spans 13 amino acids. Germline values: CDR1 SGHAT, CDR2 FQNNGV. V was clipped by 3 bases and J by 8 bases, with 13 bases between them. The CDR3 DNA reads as TGTGCCAGCAGCTTGCAAAAAGGCGGGGGCTACACCTTC. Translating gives CASSLQKGGGYTF.

As DNA, the CDR3 is TGTGCCAGCAGCGCCGACCCGAGACAGGGCCAAGAGACCCAGTACTTC. Amino acids: CASSADPRQGQETQYF. The chain has TRBV9 and TRBJ2-5; 7 bases align to TRBD1. The CDR3 has 16 amino acids. J was trimmed by 1 base and V by 3 bases; bases with no gene match: 9. Germline V gene lookup returns CDR1 SGDLS and CDR2 YYNGEE.

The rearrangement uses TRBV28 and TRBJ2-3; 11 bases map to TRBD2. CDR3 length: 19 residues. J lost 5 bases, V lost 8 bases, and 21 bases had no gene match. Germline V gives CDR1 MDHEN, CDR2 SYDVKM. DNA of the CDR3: TGTGCCAGCTCCCTCAGCTATACTAGCGGGGGCTCCGAGGGAGATACGCAGTATTTT. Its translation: CASSLSYTSGGSEGDTQYF.

As DNA, the CDR3 is TGTGCCAGCAGGCCCAAGGGAAACAGGGAGACCCAGTACTTC. This gives the protein CASRPKGNRETQYF. The chain combines TRBV5-6 with TRBJ2-5; D possibly corresponds to TRBD1 (5 bases). CDR3 size: 14 residues. Germline V gene lookup returns CDR1 SGHDT and CDR2 YYEEEE. V was pared by 5 bases and J by 5 bases, with 16 bases between. The full variable domain, with the rest looked up from reference TRBV5-6 and TRBJ2-5, is DAGVTQSPTHLIKTRGQQVTLRCSPKSGHDTVSWYQQALGQGPQFIFQYYEEEERQRGNFPDRFSGHQFPNYSSELNVNALLLGDSALYLCASRPKGNRETQYFGPGTRLLVL.

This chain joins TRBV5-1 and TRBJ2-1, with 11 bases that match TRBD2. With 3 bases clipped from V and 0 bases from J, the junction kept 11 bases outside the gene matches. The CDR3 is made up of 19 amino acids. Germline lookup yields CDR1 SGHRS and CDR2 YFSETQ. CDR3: CASSSSLAGAPSSYNEQFF. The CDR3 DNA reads TGCGCCAGCAGCTCCTCACTAGCGGGAGCCCCCTCCTCCTACAATGAGCAGTTCTTC.

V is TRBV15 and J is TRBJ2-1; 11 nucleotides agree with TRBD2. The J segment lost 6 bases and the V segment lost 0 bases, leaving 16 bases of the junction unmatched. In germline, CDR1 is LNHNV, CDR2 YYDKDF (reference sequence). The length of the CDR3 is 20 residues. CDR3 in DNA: TGTGCCACCAGCAGAGAAGTAGGGGTAGCGGGAGGGAGGGCCCCCAATGAGCAGTTCTTC. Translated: CATSREVGVAGGRAPNEQFF.

The CDR3 loop is CASTAGLGGNEQFF. For the CDR3, the DNA is TGTGCCAGCACGGCGGGTCTCGGGGGCAATGAGCAGTTCTTC. The chain couples TRBV7-2 to TRBJ2-1; weak D call: TRBD2 (6 bases). The germline V and J ends were trimmed by 7 bases and 6 bases, with 16 bases remaining between them. There are 14 residues in the CDR3. CDR1 and CDR2 (germline): SGHTA, FQGNSA.

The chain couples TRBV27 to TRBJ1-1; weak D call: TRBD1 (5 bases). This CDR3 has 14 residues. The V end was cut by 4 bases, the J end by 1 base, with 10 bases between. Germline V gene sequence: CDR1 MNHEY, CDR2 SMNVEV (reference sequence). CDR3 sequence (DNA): TGTGCCAGCAGTTCAGGGTTTAGGAACACTGAAGCTTTCTTT. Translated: CASSSGFRNTEAFF.

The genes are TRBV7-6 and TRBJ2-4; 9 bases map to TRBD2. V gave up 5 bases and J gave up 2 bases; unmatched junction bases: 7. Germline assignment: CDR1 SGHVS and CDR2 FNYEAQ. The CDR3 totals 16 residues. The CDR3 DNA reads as TGTGCCAGCAGCCAGGGCGGGAGGGGTTCCAAAAACATTCAGTACTTC. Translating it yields CASSQGGRGSKNIQYF.

CDR3 coding DNA: TGCGCCAGCAGCCCCGCCCCTCTAGCGAGAACCTACGAGCAGTACTTC. As protein: CASSPAPLARTYEQYF. The chain is built from TRBV5-1 and TRBJ2-7; TRBD2 is a possible D gene (6 bases). There are 16 residues in the CDR3. Trimming cost V 4 bases and J 2 bases, with 19 bases left between them. The V gene's germline CDR1 is SGHRS and CDR2 YFSETQ.

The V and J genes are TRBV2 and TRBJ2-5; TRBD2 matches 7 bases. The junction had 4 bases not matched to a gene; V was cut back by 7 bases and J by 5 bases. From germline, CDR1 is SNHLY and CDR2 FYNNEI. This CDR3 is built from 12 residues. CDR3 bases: TGTGCCAGCATGGGAGGGGTCGAGACCCAGTACTTC. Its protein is CASMGGVETQYF. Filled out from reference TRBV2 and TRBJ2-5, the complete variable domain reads EPEVTQTPSHQVTQMGQEVILRCVPISNHLYFYWYRQILGQKVEFLVSFYNNEISEKSEIFDDQFSVERPDGSNFTLKIRSTKLEDSAMYFCASMGGVETQYFGPGTRLLVL.

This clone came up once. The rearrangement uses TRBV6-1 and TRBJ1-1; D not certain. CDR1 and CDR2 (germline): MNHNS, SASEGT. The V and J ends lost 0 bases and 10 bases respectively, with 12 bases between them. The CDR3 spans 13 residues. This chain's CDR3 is CASSEALLNGAFF. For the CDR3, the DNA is TGTGCCAGCAGTGAAGCGCTCCTAAATGGAGCTTTCTTT.

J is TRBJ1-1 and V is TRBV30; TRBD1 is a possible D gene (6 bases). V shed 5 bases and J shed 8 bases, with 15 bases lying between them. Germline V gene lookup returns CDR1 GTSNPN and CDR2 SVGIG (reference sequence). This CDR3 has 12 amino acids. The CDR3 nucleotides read TGTGCCTGGGGACAGCCAAGTCCCGAAGCTTTCTTT. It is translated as CAWGQPSPEAFF.

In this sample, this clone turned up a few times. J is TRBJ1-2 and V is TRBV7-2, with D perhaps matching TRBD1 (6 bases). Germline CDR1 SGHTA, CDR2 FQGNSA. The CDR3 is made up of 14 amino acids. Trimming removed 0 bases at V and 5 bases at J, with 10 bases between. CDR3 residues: CASSLARGAYGYTF. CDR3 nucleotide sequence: TGTGCCAGCAGCTTAGCGCGGGGGGCTTATGGCTACACCTTC.

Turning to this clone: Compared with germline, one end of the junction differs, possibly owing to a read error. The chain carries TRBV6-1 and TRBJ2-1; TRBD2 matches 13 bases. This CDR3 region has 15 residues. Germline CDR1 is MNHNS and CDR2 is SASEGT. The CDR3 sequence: CASSEVLAGGDEQLF. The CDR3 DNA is TGTGCCAGCAGTGAAGTACTAGCGGGAGGGGATGAGCAGCTCTTC.

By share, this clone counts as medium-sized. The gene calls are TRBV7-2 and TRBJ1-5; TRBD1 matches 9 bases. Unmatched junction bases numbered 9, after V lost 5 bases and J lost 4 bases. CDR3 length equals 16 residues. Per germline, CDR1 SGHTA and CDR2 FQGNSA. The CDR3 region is CASSQQGAGFNQPQHF. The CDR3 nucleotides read TGTGCCAGCAGCCAACAGGGGGCGGGCTTTAATCAGCCCCAGCATTTT.

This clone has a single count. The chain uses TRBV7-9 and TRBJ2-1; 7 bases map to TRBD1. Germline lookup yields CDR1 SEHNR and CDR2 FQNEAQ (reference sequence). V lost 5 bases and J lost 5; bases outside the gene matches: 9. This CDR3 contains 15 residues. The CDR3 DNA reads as TGTGCCAGCAGCACAATCGAGGGGGCACACAATGAGCAGTTCTTC. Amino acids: CASSTIEGAHNEQFF.

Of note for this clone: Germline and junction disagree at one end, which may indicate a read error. DNA of the CDR3: TGCGCCAGCAGACAAGGCGGCCGTGAAGCTTTCTTT. Its protein is CASRQGGREAFF. The rearrangement uses TRBV4-1 and TRBJ1-1; D is ambiguous. The CDR3 contains 12 residues. Germline CDR1 is MGHRA and CDR2 is YSYEKL.

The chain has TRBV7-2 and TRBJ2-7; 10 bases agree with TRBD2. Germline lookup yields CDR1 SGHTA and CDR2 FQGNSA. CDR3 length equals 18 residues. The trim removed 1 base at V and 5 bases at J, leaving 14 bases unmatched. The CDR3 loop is CASSLVLAGPLFGHEQYF. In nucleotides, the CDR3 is TGTGCCAGCAGCTTAGTACTAGCGGGGCCCTTATTCGGGCACGAGCAGTACTTC.

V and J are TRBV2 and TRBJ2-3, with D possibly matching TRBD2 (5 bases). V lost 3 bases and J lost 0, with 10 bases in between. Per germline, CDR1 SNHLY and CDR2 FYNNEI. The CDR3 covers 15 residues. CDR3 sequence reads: CASSEQVASTDTQYF. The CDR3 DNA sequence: TGTGCCAGCAGTGAGCAGGTAGCGAGCACAGATACGCAGTATTTT.

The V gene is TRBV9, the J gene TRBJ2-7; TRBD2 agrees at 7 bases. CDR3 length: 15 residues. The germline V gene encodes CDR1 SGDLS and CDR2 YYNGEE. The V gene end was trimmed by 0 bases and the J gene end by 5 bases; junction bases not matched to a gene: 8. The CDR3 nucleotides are TGTGCCAGCAGCGTAGCGGGCGGGGAGGGTGACGAGCAGTACTTC. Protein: CASSVAGGEGDEQYF.

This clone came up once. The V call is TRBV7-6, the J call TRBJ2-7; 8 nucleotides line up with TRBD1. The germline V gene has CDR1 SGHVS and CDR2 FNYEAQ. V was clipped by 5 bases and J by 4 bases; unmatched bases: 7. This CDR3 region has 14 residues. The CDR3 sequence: CASSKGQGRYEQYF. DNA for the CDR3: TGTGCCAGCAGCAAAGGACAGGGTCGATACGAGCAGTACTTC.

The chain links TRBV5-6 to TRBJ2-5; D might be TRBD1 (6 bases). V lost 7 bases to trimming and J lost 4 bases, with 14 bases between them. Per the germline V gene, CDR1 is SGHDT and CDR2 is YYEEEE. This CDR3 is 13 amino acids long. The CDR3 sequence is CASLRGRGETQYF. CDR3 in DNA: TGTGCCAGCCTCAGGGGTCGGGGAGAGACCCAGTACTTC.

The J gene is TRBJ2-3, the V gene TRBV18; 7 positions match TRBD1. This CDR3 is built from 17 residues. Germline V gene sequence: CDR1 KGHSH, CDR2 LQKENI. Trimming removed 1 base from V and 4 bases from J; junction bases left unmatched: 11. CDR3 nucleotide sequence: TGTGCCAGCTCACCACAAAGACAGGGTCAGGGGGCAGATACGCAGTATTTT. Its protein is CASSPQRQGQGADTQYF.

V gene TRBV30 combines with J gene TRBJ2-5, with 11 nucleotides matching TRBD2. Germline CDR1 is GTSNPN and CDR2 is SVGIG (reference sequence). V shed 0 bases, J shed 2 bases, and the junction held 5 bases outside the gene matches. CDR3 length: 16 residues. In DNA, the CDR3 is TGTGCCTGGAGTGTACTAGCGGGAGCGCTACAAGAGACCCAGTACTTC. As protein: CAWSVLAGALQETQYF.